This TCR beta chain originates from a study of T cell repertoires in cytomegalovirus infection. TCRdb reanalysed the reads using MiXCR and keeps one entry per CDR3 protein. The table lists about 100,000 distinct CDR3 sequences, 29% of them singletons. On this clonotype: What it binds is not known.

The CDR3 is 16 amino acids. CDR1 is SEHNR, CDR2 FQNEAQ, per germline (reference sequence). With 5 bases removed from V and 3 bases from J, the gap between germline ends came to 17 bases. V usage is TRBV7-9 and J usage is TRBJ2-4, with D perhaps matching TRBD1 (5 bases). Here the sequenced sample was CD8+ T cells from cultured PBMCs, taken from culture after CMV antigen stimulation. This TCR came from a human donor in good health (CMV status not recorded). Some clones in this sample may be carry-over from other donors' samples. The CDR3 region has the DNA TGTGCCAGCAGCCCTCCGGCAGGGTGGGTCAAAAACATTCAGTACTTC. This codes for CASSPPAGWVKNIQYF.